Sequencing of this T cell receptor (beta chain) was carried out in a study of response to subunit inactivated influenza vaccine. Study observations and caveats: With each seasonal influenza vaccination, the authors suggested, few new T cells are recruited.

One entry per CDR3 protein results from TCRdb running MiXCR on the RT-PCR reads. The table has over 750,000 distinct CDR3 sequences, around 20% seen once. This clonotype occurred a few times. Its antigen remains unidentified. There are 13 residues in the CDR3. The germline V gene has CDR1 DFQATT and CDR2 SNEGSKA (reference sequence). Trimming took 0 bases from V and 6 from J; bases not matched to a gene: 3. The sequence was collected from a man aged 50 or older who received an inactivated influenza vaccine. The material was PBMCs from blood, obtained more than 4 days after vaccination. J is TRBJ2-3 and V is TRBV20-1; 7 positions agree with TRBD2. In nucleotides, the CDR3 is TGCAGTGCTAGAGAGACTAGCTCGGATACGCAGTATTTT. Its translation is CSARETSSDTQYF.